This entry describes one T cell receptor beta chain. This CDR3 comprises 14 residues. Germline loops: CDR1 SQVTM, CDR2 ANQGSEA. V shed 7 bases and J shed 0 bases, with 15 bases lying between them. The source of the sample is a study of Tregs in tolerant kidney transplant recipients. This table comes from immunoSEQ multiplex PCR, and its TCRdb copy is limited to in-frame clones, with some not included. Here the sample spans about 73,000 clones, more than 95% being singletons. This rearrangement joins TRBV29-1 to TRBJ2-5; a possible D gene is TRBD1 (5 bases). The sample in question was CD4+ T cells from blood, obtained before the transplant. The clonotype was recovered from a human donor who received a combined kidney and bone marrow transplant. The DNA for the CDR3 is TGCAGCGCTATGGGGCAGGATTACCAAGAGACCCAGTACTTC. Translating gives CSAMGQDYQETQYF.